These 10 T cell receptor beta chains share one sample of origin, sequenced in a study of blood T cells in healthy people across ages. Next came a second PCR, run for about 6 to 11 cycles, which used a sample-barcoded 5' primer along with a J-beta primer mix. TCRdb re-called the 5' RACE reads through MiXCR, storing one row per CDR3 protein. The table has approximately 760,000 distinct CDR3 sequences, about 25% seen once. This same sample was also taken into another study, of T cells of mothers and their children.

Sequencing was done on a sample of blood. Every receptor here comes from a boy between 5 and 17 years old in good health.

The J gene is TRBJ2-1, the V gene TRBV5-5, with TRBD1 matching over 12 bases. CDR1 and CDR2 from the germline V gene are SGHKS and YYEKEE (reference sequence). After removal of 1 base from V and 10 bases from J, the junction contained 18 bases not matched to a gene. CDR3 length: 19 amino acids. In DNA, the CDR3 is TGTGCCAGCAGCTTGAGCCGGGACAGGGGGCCCCGGGTAGGCAAAGAGCAGTTCTTC. Amino acids: CASSLSRDRGPRVGKEQFF.

In this sample, this clonotype turned up a few times. This chain links TRBV20-1 with TRBJ2-3; D is tentatively TRBD1 or TRBD2 (6 bases each). Trimming took 4 bases from V and 6 from J, leaving 17 bases between them. Germline V gene lookup returns CDR1 DFQATT and CDR2 SNEGSKA (reference sequence). CDR3 length: 14 amino acids. As DNA, the CDR3 is TGCAGTGCTAAGAGGGGGGTTCTTGTGGATACGCAGTATTTT. It encodes CSAKRGVLVDTQYF.

This clonotype was found a few times. This sequence joins TRBV7-8 and TRBJ2-3, with 9 bases lining up with TRBD2. V dropped 7 bases and J dropped 7; count of bases not matched to a gene: 6. CDR1 and CDR2 (germline): SGHVS, FQNEAQ. This CDR3 is 13 amino acids long. The CDR3 nucleotides read TGTGCCAGCAAGCGGGAGGACTTAAATACGCAGTATTTT. Translation gives CASKREDLNTQYF.

This clonotype turned up a few times. CDR3 region: CASRPGLYYGGYTF. CDR3 coding DNA: TGTGCCAGCCGTCCGGGACTTTACTACGGCGGCTACACCTTC. The genes are TRBV12-3 or TRBV12-4 and TRBJ1-2; maybe TRBD1 (5 bases). V lost 8 bases, J lost 8 bases, and 21 bases lay in between. CDR3 length: 14 amino acids.

J is TRBJ2-2 and V is TRBV29-1; weak D call: TRBD1 (6 bases). The V end lost 4 bases, the J end lost 2 bases, and 14 bases lay between the germline ends. This CDR3 has 15 residues. CDR1 is SQVTM and CDR2 is ANQGSEA in the germline V gene. The CDR3 region is CSVGNRDLNTGELFF. The CDR3 DNA sequence: TGCAGCGTTGGAAACAGGGACCTTAACACCGGGGAGCTGTTTTTT.

This chain connects TRBV27 to TRBJ1-5; no firm D call. The CDR3 runs to 12 residues. Germline lookup yields CDR1 MNHEY and CDR2 SMNVEV (reference sequence). Trimming shortened V by 5 bases and J by 6 bases, and 8 bases separated the two germline ends. The chain's CDR3 is CASSTLSQPQHF. As DNA, the CDR3 is TGTGCCAGCAGTACGTTAAGTCAGCCCCAGCATTTT.

In this sample, this clonotype turned up a few times. The rearrangement joins TRBV20-1 to TRBJ2-1; 7 bases align to TRBD2. The germline V gene has CDR1 DFQATT and CDR2 SNEGSKA (reference sequence). This CDR3 comprises 16 residues. Trimming at V came to 2 bases and at J to 7 bases, leaving 14 bases not matched to a gene. CDR3 sequence: CSARPETVPGGNEQFF. The CDR3 DNA reads TGCAGTGCTAGACCCGAGACCGTACCCGGGGGGAATGAGCAGTTCTTC.

This chain links TRBV7-9 with TRBJ2-5, with a possible D match to TRBD2 (5 bases). The length of the CDR3 is 13 residues. The germline V and J ends were trimmed by 6 bases and 1 base, with 9 bases remaining between them. CDR1 and CDR2 from the germline V gene are SEHNR and FQNEAQ (reference sequence). CDR3: CASRAGIQETQYF. The DNA for the CDR3 is TGTGCCAGCAGGGCCGGGATCCAAGAGACCCAGTACTTC.

V and J are TRBV14 and TRBJ2-1; unclear D gene. The V end was cut by 1 base, the J end by 4 bases, with 8 bases between. CDR3 length: 14 residues. Germline V gene sequence: CDR1 SGHDN, CDR2 FVKESK. This CDR3 is CASSQVGRYNEQFF. CDR3 coding DNA: TGTGCCAGCAGCCAAGTTGGCCGGTACAATGAGCAGTTCTTC.

This clonotype was seen only a few times. The junction and the germline gene differ at one end; a read error may be behind it. The J gene is TRBJ2-1, the V gene TRBV6-1; a possible D gene is TRBD2 (6 bases). This CDR3 spans 15 amino acids. Germline values: CDR1 MNHNS, CDR2 SASEGT. DNA of the CDR3: TGTGCCGGCAGTGAACCGGGACTGGCGAAAAATGAGCAGTTCTTC. This translates into CAGSEPGLAKNEQFF.